This TCR beta chain originates from a study of T-cell reconstitution after alpha-beta-depleted transplantation in children. On this clonotype: At one boundary the junction diverges from the germline segment, which might be a read error.

Molecular barcoding with unique molecular identifiers was used for the TCRbeta library. TCRdb re-called the PCR reads with MiXCR, one entry per CDR3 protein. The sample lists over 400,000 distinct CDR3 sequences; 9.5% to 15% were seen once. The CDR3 loop spans 13 amino acids. Germline CDR1 is SGHAT and CDR2 is FQNNGV. Here the sequenced sample was PBMCs from the stem cell graft donor, taken from the stem cell graft. This receptor was identified in a human donor who donated a stem cell graft to a child with combined immunodeficiency. This chain connects TRBV11-2 to TRBJ1-5; no clear D gene. The CDR3 loop reads CARSLVSHQPQHF. DNA of the CDR3: TGTGCCAGAAGCTTAGTAAGCCATCAGCCCCAGCATTTT.